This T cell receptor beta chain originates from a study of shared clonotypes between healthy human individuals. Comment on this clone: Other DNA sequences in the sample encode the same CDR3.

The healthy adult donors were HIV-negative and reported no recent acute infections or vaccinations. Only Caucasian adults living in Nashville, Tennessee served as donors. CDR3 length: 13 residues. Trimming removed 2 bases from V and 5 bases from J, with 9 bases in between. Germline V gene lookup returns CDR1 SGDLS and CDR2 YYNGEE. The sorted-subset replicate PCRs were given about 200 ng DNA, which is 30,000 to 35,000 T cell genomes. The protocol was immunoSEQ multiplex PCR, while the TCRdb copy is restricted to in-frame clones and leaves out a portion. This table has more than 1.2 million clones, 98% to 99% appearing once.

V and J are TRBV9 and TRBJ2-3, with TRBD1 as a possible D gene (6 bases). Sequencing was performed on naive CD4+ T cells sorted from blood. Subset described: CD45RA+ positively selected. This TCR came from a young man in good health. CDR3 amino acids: CASSVDSQDTQYF. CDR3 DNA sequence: TGTGCCAGCAGCGTGGACAGCCAAGATACGCAGTATTTT.